This TCR beta chain was sequenced in a study of T cell responses to AZD1222 COVID-19 vaccine. Study observations and caveats: Seropositive AZD1222 recipients at baseline numbered only 6 or 7. Repertoires were collected only later (after the peak T cell response had occurred).

Sequenced by immunoSEQ multiplex PCR; TCRdb stores in-frame clones only, minus some. The sample lists around 150,000 clones, about 93% occurring once. On this clone: What it recognizes is unknown. This sample includes further DNA sequences coding for the same CDR3.

V was cut by 3 bases and J by 3 bases, with 9 bases left in between. CDR1 is KGHSH and CDR2 is LQKENI in the germline V gene. CDR3 length: 15 residues. Second-dose recipients at about 4 or about 12 weeks were treated as one pooled group. The sequence came from an adult who received the AZD1222 COVID-19 vaccine. The chain recombines TRBV18 with TRBJ2-6, with D tentatively TRBD1 (6 bases). Sequencing used peripheral blood, obtained 28 days after the second AZD1222 dose. CDR3 region: CASSPTGSGANVLTF. In DNA, the CDR3 is TGTGCCAGCTCACCCACAGGGAGTGGGGCCAACGTCCTGACTTTC.